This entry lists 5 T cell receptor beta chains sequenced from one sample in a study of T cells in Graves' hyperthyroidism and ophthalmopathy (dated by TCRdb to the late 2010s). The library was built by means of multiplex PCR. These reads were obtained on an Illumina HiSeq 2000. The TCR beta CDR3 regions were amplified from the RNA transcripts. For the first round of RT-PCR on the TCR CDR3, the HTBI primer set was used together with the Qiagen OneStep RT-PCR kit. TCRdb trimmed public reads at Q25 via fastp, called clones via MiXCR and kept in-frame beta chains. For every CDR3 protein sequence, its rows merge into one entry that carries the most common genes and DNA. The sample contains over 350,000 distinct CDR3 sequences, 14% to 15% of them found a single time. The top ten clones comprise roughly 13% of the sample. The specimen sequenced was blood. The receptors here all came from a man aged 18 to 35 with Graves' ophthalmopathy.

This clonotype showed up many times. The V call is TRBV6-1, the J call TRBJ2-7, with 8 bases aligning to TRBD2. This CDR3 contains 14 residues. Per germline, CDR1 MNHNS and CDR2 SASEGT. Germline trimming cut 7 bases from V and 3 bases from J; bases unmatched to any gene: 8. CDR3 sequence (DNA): TGTGCCAGCACCCCTGGGACTAGAAACTACGAGCAGTACTTC. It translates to CASTPGTRNYEQYF.

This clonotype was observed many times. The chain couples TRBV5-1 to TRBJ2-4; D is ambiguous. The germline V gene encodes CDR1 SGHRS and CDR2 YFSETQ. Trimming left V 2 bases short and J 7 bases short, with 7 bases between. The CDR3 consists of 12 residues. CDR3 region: CASSFDGNIQYF. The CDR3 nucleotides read TGCGCCAGCAGCTTTGACGGGAACATTCAGTACTTC.

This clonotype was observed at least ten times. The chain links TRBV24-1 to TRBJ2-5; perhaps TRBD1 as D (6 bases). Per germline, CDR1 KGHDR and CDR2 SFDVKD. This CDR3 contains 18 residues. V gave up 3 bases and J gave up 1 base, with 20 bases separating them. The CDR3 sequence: CATSDGYELRQAQETQYF. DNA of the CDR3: TGTGCCACCAGTGATGGATATGAGCTGAGACAGGCCCAAGAGACCCAGTACTTC.

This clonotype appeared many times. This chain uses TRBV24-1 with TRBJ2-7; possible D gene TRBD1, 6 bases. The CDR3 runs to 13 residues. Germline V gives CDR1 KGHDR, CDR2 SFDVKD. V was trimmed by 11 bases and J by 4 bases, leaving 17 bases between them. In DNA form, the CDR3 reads TGTGCCATCGCGACAGGCCCCTCGTACGAGCAGTACTTC. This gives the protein CAIATGPSYEQYF.

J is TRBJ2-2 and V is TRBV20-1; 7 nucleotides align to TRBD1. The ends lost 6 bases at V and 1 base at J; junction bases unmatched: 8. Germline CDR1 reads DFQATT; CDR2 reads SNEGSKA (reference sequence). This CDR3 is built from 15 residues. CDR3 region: CSATRDSQNTGELFF. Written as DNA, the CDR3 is TGCAGTGCAACCCGGGACAGTCAGAACACCGGGGAGCTGTTTTTT.